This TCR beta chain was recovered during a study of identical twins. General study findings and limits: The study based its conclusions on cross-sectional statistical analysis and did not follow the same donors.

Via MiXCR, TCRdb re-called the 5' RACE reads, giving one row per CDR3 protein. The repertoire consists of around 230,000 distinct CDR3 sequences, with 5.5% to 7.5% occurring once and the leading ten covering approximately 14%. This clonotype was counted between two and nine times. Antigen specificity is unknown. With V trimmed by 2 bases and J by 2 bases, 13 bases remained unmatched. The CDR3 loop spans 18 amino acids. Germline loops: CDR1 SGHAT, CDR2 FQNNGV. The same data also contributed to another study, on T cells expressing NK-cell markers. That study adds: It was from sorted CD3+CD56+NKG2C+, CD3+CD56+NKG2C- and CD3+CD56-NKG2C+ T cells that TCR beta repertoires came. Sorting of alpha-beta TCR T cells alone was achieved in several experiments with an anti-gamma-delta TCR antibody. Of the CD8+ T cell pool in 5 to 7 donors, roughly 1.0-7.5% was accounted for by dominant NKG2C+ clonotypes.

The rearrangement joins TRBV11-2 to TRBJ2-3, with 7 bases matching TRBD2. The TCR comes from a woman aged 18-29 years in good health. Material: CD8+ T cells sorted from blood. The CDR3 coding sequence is TGTGCCAGCAGCTTATATGGGAGGGGCGGAAAGGTCACAGATACGCAGTATTTT. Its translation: CASSLYGRGGKVTDTQYF.